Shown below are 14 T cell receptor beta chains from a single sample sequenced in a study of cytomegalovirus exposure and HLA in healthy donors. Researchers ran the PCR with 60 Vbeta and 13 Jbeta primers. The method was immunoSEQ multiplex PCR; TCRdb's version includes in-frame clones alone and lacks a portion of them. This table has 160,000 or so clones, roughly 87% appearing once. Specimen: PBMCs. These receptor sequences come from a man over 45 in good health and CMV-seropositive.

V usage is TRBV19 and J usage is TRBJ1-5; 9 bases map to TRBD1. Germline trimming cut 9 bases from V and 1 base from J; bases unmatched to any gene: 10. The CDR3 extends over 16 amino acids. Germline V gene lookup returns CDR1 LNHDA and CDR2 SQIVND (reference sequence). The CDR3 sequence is CASARQGDGSNQPQHF. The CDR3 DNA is TGTGCCAGCGCTCGACAGGGGGACGGAAGCAATCAGCCCCAGCATTTT.

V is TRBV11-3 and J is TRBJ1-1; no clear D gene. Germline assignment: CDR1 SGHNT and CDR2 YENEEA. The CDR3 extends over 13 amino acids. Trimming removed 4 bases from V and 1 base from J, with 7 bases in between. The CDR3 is CASSYGRNTEAFF. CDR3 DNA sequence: TGTGCCAGCAGCTACGGGAGGAACACTGAAGCTTTCTTT.

CDR3 DNA sequence: TGTGCCAGCAGCTTAGGTGTGGGCTCTAGCACAGATACGCAGTATTTT. This sequence encodes CASSLGVGSSTDTQYF. The chain couples TRBV7-6 to TRBJ2-3; no clear D gene. V was clipped by 1 base and J by 0 bases, with 11 bases between them. The V gene's germline CDR1 is SGHVS and CDR2 FNYEAQ. This CDR3 comprises 16 residues.

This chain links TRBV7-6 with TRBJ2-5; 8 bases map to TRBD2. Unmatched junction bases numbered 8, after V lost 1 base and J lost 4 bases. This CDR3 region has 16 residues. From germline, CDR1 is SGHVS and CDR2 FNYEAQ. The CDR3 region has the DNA TGTGCCAGCAGCTTAGGGGGGGGACTAGGAAGAGAGACCCAGTACTTC. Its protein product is CASSLGGGLGRETQYF.

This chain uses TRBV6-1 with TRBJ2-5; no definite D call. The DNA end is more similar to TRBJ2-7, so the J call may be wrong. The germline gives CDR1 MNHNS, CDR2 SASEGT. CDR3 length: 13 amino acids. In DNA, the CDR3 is TGTGCCACCACAATAGAGTCCAACTACGAGCAGTACTTC. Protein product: CATTIESNYEQYF.

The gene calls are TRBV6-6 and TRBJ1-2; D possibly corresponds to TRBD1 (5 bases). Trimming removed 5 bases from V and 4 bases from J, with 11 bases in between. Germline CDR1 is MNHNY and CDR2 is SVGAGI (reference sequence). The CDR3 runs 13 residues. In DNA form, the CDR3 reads TGTGCCAGCAGTCAAGACAGTCTCTATGGCTACACCTTC. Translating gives CASSQDSLYGYTF.

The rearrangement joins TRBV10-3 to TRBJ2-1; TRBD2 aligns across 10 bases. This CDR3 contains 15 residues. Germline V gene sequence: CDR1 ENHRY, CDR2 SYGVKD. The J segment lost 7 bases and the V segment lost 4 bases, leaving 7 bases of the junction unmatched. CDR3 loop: CAISVVSGRMNEQFF. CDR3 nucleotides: TGTGCCATCAGTGTTGTTAGCGGGAGGATGAATGAGCAGTTCTTC.

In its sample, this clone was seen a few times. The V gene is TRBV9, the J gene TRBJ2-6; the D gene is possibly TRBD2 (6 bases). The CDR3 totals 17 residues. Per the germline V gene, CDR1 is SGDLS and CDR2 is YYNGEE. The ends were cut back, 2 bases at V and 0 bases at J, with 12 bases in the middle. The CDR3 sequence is CASSVDLRGSGANVLTF. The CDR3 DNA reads TGTGCCAGCAGCGTTGATCTGCGGGGCTCTGGGGCCAACGTCCTGACTTTC.

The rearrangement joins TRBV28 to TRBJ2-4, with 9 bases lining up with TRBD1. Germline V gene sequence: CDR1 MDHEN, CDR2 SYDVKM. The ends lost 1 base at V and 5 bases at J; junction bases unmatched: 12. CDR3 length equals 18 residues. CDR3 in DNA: TGTGCCAGCAGTTTATTGGACAGGGGTTATATGGCCCAAAACATTCAGTACTTC. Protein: CASSLLDRGYMAQNIQYF.

The CDR3 DNA sequence: TGTGCCAGCAGTAGCGGGGGGGCCGGGGGTGATGAGCAGTTCTTC. It codes for CASSSGGAGGDEQFF. The J gene is TRBJ2-1, the V gene TRBV5-8; 11 bases are a match to TRBD2. Looked up from germline, CDR1 is SGHTS and CDR2 is YDEGEE. The CDR3 spans 15 residues. V gave up 5 bases and J gave up 8 bases; unmatched junction bases: 9.

The CDR3 is CASNSGSYNEQFF. The CDR3 region has the DNA TGTGCCAGCAATAGCGGGAGCTACAATGAGCAGTTCTTC. V usage is TRBV2 and J usage is TRBJ2-1; 9 positions match TRBD2. CDR3 size: 13 residues. The junction had 1 base not matched to a gene; V was cut back by 7 bases and J by 3 bases. The germline V gene encodes CDR1 SNHLY and CDR2 FYNNEI.

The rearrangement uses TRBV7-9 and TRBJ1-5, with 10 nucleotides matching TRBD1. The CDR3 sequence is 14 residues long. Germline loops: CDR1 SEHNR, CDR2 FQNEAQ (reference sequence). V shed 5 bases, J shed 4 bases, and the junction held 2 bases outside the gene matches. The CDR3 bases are TGTGCCAGCAGCCGGGGACAGGGGAATCAGCCCCAGCATTTT. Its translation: CASSRGQGNQPQHF. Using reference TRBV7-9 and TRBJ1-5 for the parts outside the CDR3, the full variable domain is DTGVSQNPRHKITKRGQNVTFRCDPISEHNRLYWYRQTLGQGPEFLTYFQNEAQLEKSRLLSDRFSAERPKGSFSTLEIQRTEQGDSAMYLCASSRGQGNQPQHFGDGTRLSIL.

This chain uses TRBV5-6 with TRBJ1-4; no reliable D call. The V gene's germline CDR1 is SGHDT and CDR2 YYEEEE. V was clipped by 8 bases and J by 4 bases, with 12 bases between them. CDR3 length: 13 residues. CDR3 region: CASNGPINEKLFF. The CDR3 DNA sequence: TGTGCCAGTAATGGGCCAATTAATGAAAAACTGTTTTTT.

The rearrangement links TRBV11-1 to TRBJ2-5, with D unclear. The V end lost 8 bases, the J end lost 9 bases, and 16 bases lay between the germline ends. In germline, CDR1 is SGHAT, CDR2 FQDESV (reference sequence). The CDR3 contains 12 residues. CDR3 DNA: TGTGCCAGCGCCACCGCCGTTGGAGCCCAGTACTTC. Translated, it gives CASATAVGAQYF.